This T cell receptor beta chain was found in a study of blood T cells in healthy people across ages. Study outcomes and limitations: More naive CD4+ cells and higher diversity marked long-lived donors relative to aged donors. PBMCs were not sorted, which prevented a conclusive comparison of naive versus antigen-experienced cells.

This clonotype was seen ten or more times. Antigen specificity is unknown. Primed by a sample-barcoded 5' primer and a J-beta primer mix, a second PCR proceeded for about 7 to 12 cycles. TCRdb re-derived calls from the 5' RACE reads in MiXCR, one entry per CDR3 protein. The sample contains about 930,000 distinct CDR3 sequences, roughly 29% of which appear only once. This CDR3 has 11 residues. V dropped 6 bases and J dropped 16 bases, with 13 bases sitting between them. These data also featured in a second study, about T cells of mothers and their children. According to that study: Donation came from three healthy Caucasian mothers together with their six children.

This receptor was identified in a woman between 40 and 50 years old in good health. V is TRBV12-3 or TRBV12-4 and J is TRBJ1-6; possible D gene TRBD1, 5 bases. Material: blood. CDR3 sequence reads: CASSPGGTLHF. CDR3 sequence (DNA): TGTGCCAGCAGCCCCGGGGGGACTCTCCACTTT.